This entry is about one T cell receptor beta chain. The antigen remains undetermined. The PCR employed 60 Vbeta primers together with 13 Jbeta primers. Sequencing was performed with immunoSEQ multiplex PCR; in TCRdb, only in-frame clones are kept and a portion is missing. This repertoire shows about 150,000 clones, 80% found once; its top ten account for 1%. Germline V gives CDR1 SNHLY, CDR2 FYNNEI. With 9 bases clipped from V and 3 bases from J, the junction kept 10 bases outside the gene matches. The CDR3 runs 15 residues. This entry is derived from a study of cytomegalovirus exposure and HLA in healthy donors. Study findings and constraints: In a later analysis, a genetic analysis reported fewer productive-TCR N-insertions in an Asian-associated ancestry cluster than the cohort average. Earlier analysis found most TCR beta V segments productive about 87% or about 30% of the time.

The rearrangement uses TRBV2 and TRBJ1-5, with 8 bases that match TRBD1. This TCR derives from a woman in her 50s in good health and CMV-seropositive. The specimen was PBMCs. The chain's CDR3 is CASRMGQDTNQPQHF. Written as DNA, the CDR3 is TGTGCCAGTCGCATGGGACAGGACACCAATCAGCCCCAGCATTTT.